The sequence of this T cell receptor (beta chain) was determined in a study of blood T cell repertoires in COVID-19 (dated by TCRdb to about 2020). Background on the whole study: The collaborator samples originated in the United States, Italy and Spain and spanned the acute and convalescent phases of COVID-19. The prospective study material was composed of cDNA or gDNA derived from T cells, B-cell-depleted T cells, or PBMCs. The dataset comprised deeply sampled blood TCRbeta repertoires from subjects exposed to, actively infected with, or recovered from COVID-19. A freely available public database, intended as a resource for researchers studying the immune response to SARS-CoV-2, is where the repertoires were released. The samples were drawn from the first 160 participants of the ongoing ImmuneRACE study and from about 1,200 subjects provided by 6 global collaborators. The sample metadata nearly always contained a de-identified subject ID, COVID-19 status, age in years and sex. Where available, HLA class I and class II types were obtained from metadata supplied by the sample provider rather than from assay-based typing. What the work shows at the level of the full study, not this receptor alone: How much clinical and demographic metadata was included differed by source and by participant, and the metadata was provided uncurated.

Note on this clone: Which antigen it targets is not known. No base quality information exists; no much larger clone differs at one position.

Each collaborating institution followed its own protocols to collect whole blood in K2EDTA tubes. For TCRbeta analysis, collaborator samples were shipped as frozen whole blood, as isolated PBMCs, or as DNA extracted from either sample type. TCRbeta CDR3 regions were amplified from genomic DNA by means of the immunoSEQ Assay, a bias-controlled multiplex PCR. The study's processing was this. Nucleated cell counts per sample were estimated from amplification of reference gene primers within the assay. To quantify the absolute abundance of each unique TCRbeta CDR3 rearrangement, sequence reads were collapsed and filtered. For each sample, productive Simpson clonality was calculated by taking the square root of Simpson's diversity index across productive rearrangements. Sourced from immuneACCESS, this table was stored by TCRdb with only in-frame sequences that have V and J called. A share of the clones is absent; for the studies checked, an unresolved V gene accounts for under half, and the remainder has no known explanation. V, J and clone size are taken as reported in that table, and D and trimming were inferred from the DNA itself. Here the sample has under 300,000 clones; approximately 81% occur a single time. The top ten clonotypes cover around 3.2% of the sample.

Input material: peripheral blood. This receptor was identified in a woman aged 55-75 years with active or convalescent COVID-19.

The nucleotide sequence reads as follows: TGTGCCAGCAGTCCGTCAGGCTTCTACGCTGAAGCTTTCTTT. It translates as CASSPSGFYAEAFF. The chain employs TRBV6-5 and TRBJ1-1, with the D gene call left open. Taken from the germline V gene, the CDR1 and CDR2 loops are MNHEY and SVGAGI. The junction carries 16 bases between V and J, which are trimmed by 5 bases and 6 bases respectively. There are 14 amino acids in the CDR3, from cysteine to phenylalanine inclusive. Only CDR3 DNA remains: 42 bases, in frame from the first base.